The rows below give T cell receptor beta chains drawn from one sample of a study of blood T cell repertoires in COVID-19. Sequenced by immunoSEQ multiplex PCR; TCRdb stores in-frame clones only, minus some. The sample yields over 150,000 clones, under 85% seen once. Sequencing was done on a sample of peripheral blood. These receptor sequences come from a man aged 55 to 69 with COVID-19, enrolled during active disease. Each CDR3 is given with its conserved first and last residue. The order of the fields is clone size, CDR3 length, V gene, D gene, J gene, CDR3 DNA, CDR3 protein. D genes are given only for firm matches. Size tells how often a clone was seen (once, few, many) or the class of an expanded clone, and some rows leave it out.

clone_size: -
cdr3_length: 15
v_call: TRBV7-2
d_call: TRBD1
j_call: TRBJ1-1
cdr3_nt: TGTGCCAGCAGCCCACAGACAGGGATGAACACTGAAGCTTTCTTT
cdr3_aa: CASSPQTGMNTEAFF

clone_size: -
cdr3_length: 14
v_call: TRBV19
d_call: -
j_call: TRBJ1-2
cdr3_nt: TGTGCCAGTAGTGATGACGGGACACCCTATGGCTACACCTTC
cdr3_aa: CASSDDGTPYGYTF

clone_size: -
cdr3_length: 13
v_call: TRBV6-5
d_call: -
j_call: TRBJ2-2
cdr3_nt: TGTGCCAGCAGACTGCCTAACTCCGGGGAGCTGTTTTTT
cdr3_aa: CASRLPNSGELFF

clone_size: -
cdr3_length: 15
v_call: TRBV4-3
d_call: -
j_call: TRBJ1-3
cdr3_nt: TGCGCCAGCAGCCAATCTCGGGGGACTGGAAACACCATATATTTT
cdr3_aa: CASSQSRGTGNTIYF

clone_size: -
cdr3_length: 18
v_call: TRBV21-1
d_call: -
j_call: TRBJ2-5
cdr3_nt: TGTGCCAGCAGCAAATCGACTAGCGGGGGCCGTACTGAAGAGACCCAGTACTTC
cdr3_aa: CASSKSTSGGRTEETQYF

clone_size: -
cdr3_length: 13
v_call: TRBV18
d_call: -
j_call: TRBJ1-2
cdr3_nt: TGTGCCAGCTCACAGGAGCCGGGCTATGGCTACACCTTC
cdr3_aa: CASSQEPGYGYTF

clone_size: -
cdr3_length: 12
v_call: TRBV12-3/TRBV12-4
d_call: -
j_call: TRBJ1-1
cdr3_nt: TGTGCCAGCAGGGAACAGGGTGGCGAAGCTTTCTTT
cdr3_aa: CASREQGGEAFF

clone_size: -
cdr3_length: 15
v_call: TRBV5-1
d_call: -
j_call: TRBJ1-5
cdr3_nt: TGCGCCAGCAGCCCAGGGGCCCTTAGCAATCAGCCCCAGCATTTT
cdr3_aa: CASSPGALSNQPQHF

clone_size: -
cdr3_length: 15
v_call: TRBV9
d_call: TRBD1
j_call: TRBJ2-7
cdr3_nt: TGTGCCAGCAGCTTCCCGGGACAGGGTACTTACGAGCAGTACTTC
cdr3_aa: CASSFPGQGTYEQYF

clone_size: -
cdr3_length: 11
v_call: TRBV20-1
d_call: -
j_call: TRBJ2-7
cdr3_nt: TGCAGTGCTAGAGTCGTATACGAGCAGTACTTC
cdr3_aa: CSARVVYEQYF

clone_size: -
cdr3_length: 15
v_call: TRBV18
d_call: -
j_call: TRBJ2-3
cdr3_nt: TGTGCCAGCTCACCACAGGACAGAAGCACAGATACGCAGTATTTT
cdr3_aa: CASSPQDRSTDTQYF

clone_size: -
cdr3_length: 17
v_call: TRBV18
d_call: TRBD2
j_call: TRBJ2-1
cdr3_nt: TGTGCCAGCTCACCGGGACTAGCGGGGGGCCTCTCCAATGAGCAGTTCTTC
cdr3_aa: CASSPGLAGGLSNEQFF

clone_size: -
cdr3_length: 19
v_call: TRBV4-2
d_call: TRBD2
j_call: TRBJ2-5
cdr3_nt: TGTGCCAGCAGCCAAGATCTCGCCCGAATGGGGGGGTTTAGGGAGACCCAGTACTTC
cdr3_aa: CASSQDLARMGGFRETQYF

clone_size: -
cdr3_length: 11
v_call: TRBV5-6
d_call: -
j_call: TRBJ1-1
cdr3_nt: TGTGCCAGCAGCTTGGGTCAGAAAGCTTTCTTT
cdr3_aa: CASSLGQKAFF

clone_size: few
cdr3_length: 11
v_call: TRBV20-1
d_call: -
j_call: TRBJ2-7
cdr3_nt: TGCAGTGCCGGAGTGTCCCACGAGCAGTACTTC
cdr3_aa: CSAGVSHEQYF